The T cell receptor (beta chain) under discussion was sequenced for a study of T-cell memory formation after mild COVID-19. Overall study: TCR clusters largely stayed donor specific. Study-level points and caveats: Chiefly within CM and EM were the contracting CD4+ clones; CD8+ ones were within EMRA. SARS-CoV-2 specificity was not confirmed for second-wave clones peaking on day 37.

TCRdb ran MiXCR on the 5' RACE reads and lists one entry per CDR3 protein. The repertoire has more than 300,000 distinct CDR3 sequences, roughly an eighth of them found once; the top ten carry about 20%. The CDR3 length is 16 residues. Germline assignment: CDR1 ENHRY and CDR2 SYGVKD. V gave up 2 bases and J gave up 0 bases; unmatched junction bases: 3. This clonotype came up a few times. Its antigen is not identified. The TCR comes from a man aged 18 to 35 who had mild COVID-19 (a few samples of this study predate the infection). Cell type and time point are not known. This rearrangement joins TRBV10-3 to TRBJ2-5; 10 bases are shared with TRBD1. Specimen: PBMCs or a T cell subset sorted from them (not recorded which). CDR3: CAISETGQGYQETQYF. CDR3 DNA sequence: TGTGCCATCAGTGAGACGGGACAGGGGTACCAAGAGACCCAGTACTTC.